This T cell receptor (beta chain) was captured by sequencing in a study of spatial heterogeneity in lung cancer. Looking at the study overall: There were, on average, more than eight raw-read appearances for each unique TCR and UMI combination.

TCRdb reanalysed the 5' RACE reads using MiXCR and keeps one entry per CDR3 protein. The sample shows roughly 28,000 distinct CDR3 sequences, roughly 7.2% of them seen only once. This clonotype appeared many times. Its specificity is unknown. Trimming pared 3 bases from V and 1 base from J, leaving 16 bases between. There are 16 residues in the CDR3. The germline V gene has CDR1 DFQATT and CDR2 SNEGSKA (reference sequence). Time point of the sample: sample taken at primary tumor resection. Whole RNA was taken from tumor, nontumor lung or frozen PBMC; it was then sequenced unsorted. Study-level points and caveats: Tumoral mutation counts were tracked by counts of expanded intratumoral alpha and beta TCRs.

The clonotype comes from a male donor with early-stage non-small cell lung cancer. Here the sequenced sample was lung tumor tissue, taken at surgery. The chain carries TRBV20-1 and TRBJ2-1, with D perhaps TRBD1 (6 bases). CDR3 bases: TGCAGTGCTAGCTCGACCTACAGGGCTTCCTACAATGAGCAGTTCTTC. Translating gives CSASSTYRASYNEQFF.